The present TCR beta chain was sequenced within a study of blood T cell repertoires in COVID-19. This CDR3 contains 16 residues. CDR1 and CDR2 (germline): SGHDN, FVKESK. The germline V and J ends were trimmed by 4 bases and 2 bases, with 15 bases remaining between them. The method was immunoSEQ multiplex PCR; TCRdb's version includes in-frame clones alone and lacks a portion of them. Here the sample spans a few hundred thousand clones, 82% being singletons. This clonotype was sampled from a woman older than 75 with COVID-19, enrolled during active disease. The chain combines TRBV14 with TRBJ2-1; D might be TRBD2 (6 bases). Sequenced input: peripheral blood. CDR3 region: CASSRRVTSTYNEQFF. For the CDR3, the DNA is TGTGCCAGCAGCCGGAGGGTAACTAGCACCTACAATGAGCAGTTCTTC.